This T cell receptor beta chain derives from a study of CD8 T cells in Susac syndrome. A quantity of roughly 0.5 to 1 ug RNA underwent reverse transcription using random hexamers. Amplification of TCR beta CDR3 spanned 54 Vbeta and 13 Jbeta via immunoSEQ multiplex PCR. TCRdb reprocessed the immunoSEQ multiplex PCR reads via MiXCR and lists one record per CDR3 protein. Counted here are tens of thousands of distinct CDR3 sequences, 95% occurring once; the ten biggest clones make up roughly 0.5%. The germline V gene encodes CDR1 DFQATT and CDR2 SNEGSKA (reference sequence). The V gene end was trimmed by 3 bases and the J gene end by 0 bases; junction bases not matched to a gene: 7. CDR3 length equals 15 residues.

This sequence joins TRBV20-1 and TRBJ2-7; the match to TRBD1 covers 8 bases. Sequenced sample: CD8+ T cells from PBMCs. This sequence originates from a human donor with Susac syndrome. CDR3: CSARPKTGASYEQYF. DNA for the CDR3: TGCAGTGCTAGGCCGAAGACAGGGGCCTCCTACGAGCAGTACTTC.